The 30 T cell receptor beta chains presented below share a single source sample, sequenced in a study of T cell responses to AZD1222 COVID-19 vaccine. The method was immunoSEQ multiplex PCR; TCRdb's version includes in-frame clones alone and lacks a portion of them. Among about 130,000 clones listed, more than 70% were seen once. The material sequenced was peripheral blood, taken on day 0 of AZD1222 vaccination. All receptors derive from an adult in good health.

The genes are TRBV10-3 and TRBJ2-3; 10 bases fit TRBD1. V lost 2 bases and J lost 1; bases outside the gene matches: 0. This CDR3 spans 15 amino acids. Germline V gives CDR1 ENHRY, CDR2 SYGVKD. CDR3 residues: CAISEGTGGTDTQYF. The DNA of the CDR3 is TGTGCCATCAGTGAGGGGACAGGGGGCACAGATACGCAGTATTTT.

V usage is TRBV7-9 and J usage is TRBJ2-5; D is possibly TRBD2 (5 bases). The V and J ends lost 5 bases and 3 bases respectively, with 13 bases between them. The CDR3 has 14 residues. CDR1 is SEHNR, CDR2 FQNEAQ, per germline (reference sequence). The CDR3 DNA follows: TGTGCCAGCAGCCTCGGACTTGTAGAAGAGACCCAGTACTTC. Translation gives CASSLGLVEETQYF.

The chain combines TRBV2 with TRBJ2-2, with a weak D call TRBD1 (5 bases). V was trimmed by 8 bases and J by 7 bases, leaving 14 bases between them. Germline V lookup: CDR1 SNHLY, CDR2 FYNNEI. The CDR3 totals 13 residues. The DNA of the CDR3 is TGTGCCAGCGGGCAGGGTGTTGGCGGGGAGCTGTTTTTT. Its translation is CASGQGVGGELFF.

V is TRBV12-3 or TRBV12-4 and J is TRBJ1-1; TRBD1 might be the D (6 bases). The CDR3 consists of 13 residues. V was pared by 5 bases and J by 1 base, with 8 bases between. The CDR3 DNA sequence: TGTGCCAGCAGTCAGACAGGGAACACTGAAGCTTTCTTT. Its translation is CASSQTGNTEAFF.

The chain recombines TRBV15 with TRBJ2-7; 9 bases match TRBD1. The CDR3 is 16 amino acids. Germline CDR1 and CDR2: LNHNV and YYDKDF (reference sequence). V lost 1 base to trimming and J lost 2 bases; unmatched junction nucleotides: 6. CDR3 nucleotides: TGTGCCACCAGCAGAGGGACAGGGGTCGGCACCTACGAGCAGTACTTC. This encodes CATSRGTGVGTYEQYF. The full variable domain, its missing parts supplied by reference TRBV15 and TRBJ2-7, is DAMVIQNPRYQVTQFGKPVTLSCSQTLNHNVMYWYQQKSSQAPKLLFHYYDKDFNNEADTPDNFQSRRPNTSFCFLDIRSPGLGDTAMYLCATSRGTGVGTYEQYFGPGTRLTVT.

The J gene is TRBJ1-2, the V gene TRBV29-1, with D unresolved. Looked up from germline, CDR1 is SQVTM and CDR2 is ANQGSEA. V lost 2 bases, J lost 5 bases, and 15 bases lay in between. The CDR3 is 14 amino acids. The CDR3 nucleotides are TGCAGCGTTGAACCGGGCGGAGCGGTGTATGGCTACACCTTC. It is translated as CSVEPGGAVYGYTF.

This clone has a handful of counts. This chain links TRBV11-2 with TRBJ1-2; TRBD1 matches 9 bases. The CDR3 has 14 residues. The germline gives CDR1 SGHAT, CDR2 FQNNGV. Trimming at V came to 8 bases and at J to 2 bases, leaving 6 bases not matched to a gene. CDR3 protein: CASRGQGGNYGYTF. In nucleotides, the CDR3 is TGTGCCAGCCGGGGACAGGGAGGGAACTATGGCTACACCTTC.

A single count supports this clone. V is TRBV9 and J is TRBJ2-3; D may be TRBD1 (5 bases). Germline V gene lookup returns CDR1 SGDLS and CDR2 YYNGEE. This CDR3 contains 16 residues. V was shortened by 1 base and J by 3 bases, with 15 bases between the two germline ends. CDR3 amino acids: CASSVCMGRITDTQYF. The CDR3 DNA reads TGTGCCAGCAGCGTATGTATGGGGCGGATTACAGATACGCAGTATTTT.

The rearrangement uses TRBV5-1 and TRBJ1-4; possible D gene TRBD1, 5 bases. Germline loops: CDR1 SGHRS, CDR2 YFSETQ. The CDR3 extends over 13 amino acids. The ends were cut back, 0 bases at V and 8 bases at J, with 8 bases in the middle. The DNA for the CDR3 is TGCGCCAGCAGCTTGGGGCGGGGCGAAAAACTGTTTTTT. This translates into CASSLGRGEKLFF.

V and J are TRBV28 and TRBJ1-2; 8 bases match TRBD1. This CDR3 has 13 amino acids. Per germline, CDR1 MDHEN and CDR2 SYDVKM. V was clipped by 7 bases and J by 8 bases; unmatched bases: 9. The CDR3 reads CASTPDRATGYTF. Written as DNA, the CDR3 is TGTGCCAGCACCCCGGACAGGGCGACAGGCTACACCTTC.

Here the CDR3 reads CASGLAGSEQYF. CDR3 in DNA: TGTGCCTCGGGGCTAGCGGGTTCCGAGCAGTACTTC. The rearrangement uses TRBV28 and TRBJ2-7, with 8 bases aligning to TRBD2. Germline V lookup: CDR1 MDHEN, CDR2 SYDVKM. This CDR3 contains 12 residues. Trimming cost V 11 bases and J 6 bases; bases outside gene matches: 9.

This clone was recorded once. The J gene is TRBJ2-2, the V gene TRBV18, with D hard to call. This CDR3 contains 15 residues. Trimming took 3 bases from V and 2 from J, leaving 10 bases between them. Germline values: CDR1 KGHSH, CDR2 LQKENI. CDR3 amino acids: CASSPLGPNTGELFF. CDR3 DNA sequence: TGTGCCAGCTCACCGCTCGGACCAAACACCGGGGAGCTGTTTTTT.

For the CDR3, the DNA is TGTGCCATCAGTGATACCAGGGGGGACATTCAGTACTTC. Translation gives CAISDTRGDIQYF. The chain has TRBV10-3 and TRBJ2-4; tentatively, D is TRBD1 (7 bases). Germline assignment: CDR1 ENHRY and CDR2 SYGVKD. The CDR3 spans 13 residues. V was trimmed by 3 bases and J by 8 bases, leaving 11 bases between them.

The J gene is TRBJ2-7, the V gene TRBV30; tentatively, D is TRBD2 (6 bases). Trimming shortened V by 3 bases and J by 5 bases, and 8 bases separated the two germline ends. CDR1 is GTSNPN and CDR2 is SVGIG in the germline V gene (reference sequence). CDR3 length: 11 amino acids. The CDR3 spells CAWSPGDEQYF. The CDR3 DNA reads as TGTGCCTGGAGCCCGGGGGACGAGCAGTACTTC.

CDR3 region: CASSLSMNTEAFF. CDR3 sequence (DNA): TGTGCCAGCAGCTTAAGTATGAACACTGAAGCTTTCTTT. This chain uses TRBV11-2 with TRBJ1-1, with D unresolved. The germline CDR1 and CDR2 sequences are SGHAT and FQNNGV. The CDR3 runs 13 residues. Trimming removed 2 bases from V and 0 bases from J, with 4 bases in between. The full variable domain, with the rest looked up from reference TRBV11-2 and TRBJ1-1, is EAGVAQSPRYKIIEKRQSVAFWCNPISGHATLYWYQQILGQGPKLLIQFQNNGVVDDSQLPKDRFSAERLKGVDSTLKIQPAKLEDSAVYLCASSLSMNTEAFFGQGTRLTVV.

J is TRBJ1-5 and V is TRBV9; D is possibly TRBD1 (6 bases). V gave up 2 bases and J gave up 2 bases, with 11 bases separating them. CDR1 is SGDLS and CDR2 is YYNGEE in the germline V gene. This CDR3 has 15 amino acids. The CDR3 nucleotides are TGTGCCAGCAGCGTGGGGGCGGCTGGCAATCAGCCCCAGCATTTT. This sequence encodes CASSVGAAGNQPQHF.

V and J are TRBV6-5 and TRBJ1-2; TRBD1 is a possible D gene (5 bases). The CDR3 spans 14 residues. Between the trimmed V and J ends, which lost 7 bases and 4 bases, there was a span of 16 bases. The germline V gene has CDR1 MNHEY and CDR2 SVGAGI. This CDR3 is CASTKGHLVYGYTF. The CDR3 DNA reads as TGTGCCAGCACCAAGGGGCACCTAGTCTATGGCTACACCTTC.

The chain is built from TRBV7-9 and TRBJ1-1; TRBD1 agrees at 7 bases. Germline values: CDR1 SEHNR, CDR2 FQNEAQ (reference sequence). The CDR3 contains 18 residues. V was pared by 10 bases and J by 1 base, with 21 bases of the junction left unmatched. Here the CDR3 reads CAIGGPNLQGRGNTEAFF. The CDR3 DNA follows: TGTGCCATTGGAGGACCTAATTTACAGGGGAGAGGGAACACTGAAGCTTTCTTT. Combining the CDR3 with reference TRBV7-9 and TRBJ1-1 gives the whole variable domain DTGVSQNPRHKITKRGQNVTFRCDPISEHNRLYWYRQTLGQGPEFLTYFQNEAQLEKSRLLSDRFSAERPKGSFSTLEIQRTEQGDSAMYLCAIGGPNLQGRGNTEAFFGQGTRLTVV.

This chain links TRBV5-1 with TRBJ2-7; 10 nucleotides align to TRBD1. CDR3 length equals 13 residues. CDR1 is SGHRS and CDR2 is YFSETQ in the germline V gene. V lost 4 bases to trimming and J lost 7 bases; unmatched junction nucleotides: 5. The CDR3 nucleotides are TGCGCCAGCAGCCCGGACAGGGGGTGGGAGCAGTACTTC. This translates into CASSPDRGWEQYF.

The chain uses TRBV5-8 and TRBJ2-3, with 11 bases fitting TRBD2. The CDR3 extends over 17 amino acids. CDR1 is SGHTS and CDR2 is YDEGEE in the germline V gene. Trimming took 2 bases from V and 0 from J; bases not matched to a gene: 5. DNA for the CDR3: TGTGCCAGCAGCTTTAGCGGGGGGGGACCTAGCACAGATACGCAGTATTTT. Translation gives CASSFSGGGPSTDTQYF.

This chain joins TRBV27 and TRBJ2-1, with 8 bases that match TRBD1. Per germline, CDR1 MNHEY and CDR2 SMNVEV (reference sequence). Trimming took 7 bases from V and 9 from J; bases not matched to a gene: 11. The CDR3 is 14 amino acids. This chain's CDR3 is CASTPRTGSGEQFF. In DNA, the CDR3 is TGTGCCAGCACTCCGAGGACAGGGTCGGGTGAGCAGTTCTTC.

The genes are TRBV24-1 and TRBJ2-1; D gene uncertain. CDR1 KGHDR and CDR2 SFDVKD come from the germline V gene. The CDR3 is made up of 13 amino acids. Trimming pared 2 bases from V and 8 bases from J, leaving 9 bases between. CDR3: CATSDSADDEQFF. CDR3 coding DNA: TGTGCCACCAGTGATTCGGCAGACGATGAGCAGTTCTTC.

The V gene is TRBV5-6, the J gene TRBJ2-1, with TRBD2 matching 10 bases. Trimming took 4 bases from V and 9 from J; bases not matched to a gene: 7. Germline lookup yields CDR1 SGHDT and CDR2 YYEEEE. This CDR3 region has 14 residues. CDR3 DNA sequence: TGTGCCAGCAGCGCGGGACTAGCGAACTCTGAGCAGTTCTTC. It codes for CASSAGLANSEQFF.

This clone was counted a few times. The chain employs TRBV7-2 and TRBJ2-2; D gene uncertain. The CDR3 has 16 residues. Germline-derived CDR1 and CDR2 are SGHTA and FQGNSA. Trimming cost V 5 bases and J 1 base, with 14 bases left between them. The CDR3 sequence is CASSLQPARNTGELFF. DNA of the CDR3: TGTGCCAGCAGCCTACAACCGGCACGGAACACCGGGGAGCTGTTTTTT.

The chain carries TRBV6-5 and TRBJ1-6, with TRBD1 identical over 8 bases. The CDR3 covers 14 residues. Germline V gives CDR1 MNHEY, CDR2 SVGAGI. The junction had 4 bases not matched to a gene; V was cut back by 5 bases and J by 7 bases. The CDR3 DNA is TGTGCCAGCAGTACCGGACAGGGAAATTCACCCCTCCACTTT. Translation: CASSTGQGNSPLHF.

The CDR3 nucleotides are TGTGCCAGCTCCCCTCCGACAGGGGGGTACGAGCAGTACTTC. It yields the protein CASSPPTGGYEQYF. The chain uses TRBV18 and TRBJ2-7; TRBD1 matches at 9 bases. Germline assignment: CDR1 KGHSH and CDR2 LQKENI. The CDR3 is made up of 14 amino acids. The V segment lost 6 bases and the J segment 4 bases; nucleotides outside the gene matches: 7.

The chain links TRBV5-1 to TRBJ2-1; no firm D call. Trimming took off 4 bases at V and 6 bases at J, with 11 bases between the two ends. Germline lookup yields CDR1 SGHRS and CDR2 YFSETQ. CDR3 size: 13 residues. CDR3 region: CASSNSPSNEQFF. Written as DNA, the CDR3 is TGCGCCAGCAGCAATTCCCCCTCCAATGAGCAGTTCTTC.

The J gene is TRBJ1-5, the V gene TRBV5-6; TRBD1 matches 8 bases. From germline, CDR1 is SGHDT and CDR2 YYEEEE. With V trimmed by 3 bases and J by 0 bases, 5 bases remained unmatched. This CDR3 is built from 16 residues. As DNA, the CDR3 is TGTGCCAGCAGCTCCGACAGGGGATATAGCAATCAGCCCCAGCATTTT. Translation gives CASSSDRGYSNQPQHF.

The table lists this clone with a few counts. The chain combines TRBV10-3 with TRBJ1-6; no clear D gene. CDR3 length: 13 residues. CDR1 is ENHRY and CDR2 is SYGVKD in the germline V gene. The V and J ends lost 8 bases and 7 bases respectively, with 12 bases between them. The CDR3: CAIGRAWNSPLHF. CDR3 nucleotides: TGTGCCATCGGGAGGGCTTGGAATTCACCCCTCCACTTT.

This chain connects TRBV4-3 to TRBJ2-2; the match to TRBD2 covers 14 bases. V shed 4 bases, J shed 2 bases, and the junction held 3 bases outside the gene matches. CDR1 and CDR2 from the germline V gene are LGHNA and YSLEER. The CDR3 spans 17 residues. This chain's CDR3 is CASSRLAGGSNTGELFF. The DNA for the CDR3 is TGCGCCAGCAGCCGACTAGCGGGAGGGTCAAACACCGGGGAGCTGTTTTTT.